The 15 T cell receptor beta chains reported below all come from one sample, sequenced in a study of shared clonotypes between healthy human individuals. TCRdb's copy holds only in-frame clones and misses some; the assay was immunoSEQ multiplex PCR. The sample has more than 1,200,000 clones, roughly 98.5% seen once. Sequencing input: naive CD4+ T cells sorted from blood. Subset: CD45RA+ positively selected. These receptors originate from a man between 25 and 39 years old in good health.

A single count supports this clone. This chain uses TRBV5-1 with TRBJ2-2; 8 bases agree with TRBD1. The CDR3 runs to 16 residues. CDR1 and CDR2 from the germline V gene are SGHRS and YFSETQ. V trimming: 5 bases; J trimming: 5 bases; junction bases outside the gene matches: 11. The CDR3 DNA is TGCGCCAGCAGTATTATCGGACAGGGCGGAACCGGGGAGCTGTTTTTT. This translates into CASSIIGQGGTGELFF.

This rearrangement joins TRBV29-1 to TRBJ2-4; perhaps TRBD2 as D (6 bases). V lost 6 bases to trimming and J lost 1 base, with 13 bases between them. The V gene's germline CDR1 is SQVTM and CDR2 ANQGSEA. CDR3 length: 14 residues. The DNA for the CDR3 is TGCAGCGTGGCGTGGGGGGTGGCCAAAAACATTCAGTACTTC. This codes for CSVAWGVAKNIQYF.

The rearrangement uses TRBV10-3 and TRBJ2-7; possibly TRBD2 for D (6 bases). This CDR3 comprises 13 residues. Trimming took off 6 bases at V and 0 bases at J, with 9 bases between the two ends. Germline CDR1 ENHRY, CDR2 SYGVKD. CDR3 sequence (DNA): TGTGCCATCAGCGGAGGGAACTCCTACGAGCAGTACTTC. Encoded protein: CAISGGNSYEQYF.

This chain uses TRBV28 with TRBJ2-3; tentatively, D is TRBD1 or TRBD2 (5 bases each). Germline loops: CDR1 MDHEN, CDR2 SYDVKM. Trimming pared 11 bases from V and 5 bases from J, leaving 14 bases between. This CDR3 is 12 amino acids long. The CDR3 loop reads CAHRTAGDTQYF. CDR3 sequence (DNA): TGTGCCCACAGGACGGCGGGAGATACGCAGTATTTT.

The rearrangement uses TRBV7-2 and TRBJ2-5, with D perhaps TRBD2 (6 bases). V was clipped by 3 bases and J by 0 bases, with 11 bases between them. The V gene's germline CDR1 is SGHTA and CDR2 FQGNSA. There are 15 residues in the CDR3. Here the CDR3 reads CASSFNSGNQETQYF. As DNA, the CDR3 is TGTGCCAGCAGCTTTAATAGCGGAAACCAAGAGACCCAGTACTTC.

The genes are TRBV6-5 and TRBJ2-7; tentatively, D is TRBD2 (5 bases). Germline assignment: CDR1 MNHEY and CDR2 SVGAGI. The CDR3 sequence is 14 residues long. The V and J ends lost 4 bases and 3 bases respectively, with 13 bases between them. CDR3 sequence: CASSSPGSGYEQYF. Here the CDR3 DNA reads TGTGCCAGCAGTTCCCCGGGAAGCGGCTACGAGCAGTACTTC.

CDR3 in amino acids: CASSLVIPRTEAFF. In DNA, the CDR3 is TGTGCCAGCAGTTTAGTCATTCCGAGAACTGAAGCTTTCTTT. J is TRBJ1-1 and V is TRBV28; D remains unclear. The CDR3 runs 14 residues. Germline-derived CDR1 and CDR2 are MDHEN and SYDVKM. V was shortened by 2 bases and J by 5 bases, with 12 bases between the two germline ends. Variable domain in full (rest from reference TRBV28 and TRBJ1-1): DVKVTQSSRYLVKRTGEKVFLECVQDMDHENMFWYRQDPGLGLRLIYFSYDVKMKEKGDIPEGYSVSREKKERFSLILESASTNQTSMYLCASSLVIPRTEAFFGQGTRLTVV.

V and J are TRBV19 and TRBJ2-5; 9 nucleotides line up with TRBD1. Germline CDR1 and CDR2: LNHDA and SQIVND (reference sequence). The CDR3 loop spans 19 amino acids. V lost 4 bases, J lost 1 base, and 16 bases stayed unmatched. The CDR3 region has the DNA TGTGCCAGTAGTAATGTTGTCGGACAGGGGCGGTTTTCCCAAGAGACCCAGTACTTC. Translating it yields CASSNVVGQGRFSQETQYF.

This chain uses TRBV29-1 with TRBJ2-7; weak D call: TRBD1 (6 bases). This CDR3 has 14 amino acids. Trimming removed 4 bases at V and 2 bases at J, with 15 bases between. Germline loops: CDR1 SQVTM, CDR2 ANQGSEA. Here the CDR3 DNA reads TGCAGCGTTGCCCCCGGACAGTTTACCTACGAGCAGTACTTC. Translated, it gives CSVAPGQFTYEQYF.

This clone appeared a single time. V usage is TRBV19 and J usage is TRBJ1-3; TRBD1 matches 7 bases. Germline trimming cut 6 bases from V and 5 bases from J; bases unmatched to any gene: 7. The CDR3 loop spans 14 amino acids. Germline V gives CDR1 LNHDA, CDR2 SQIVND (reference sequence). The CDR3: CASRLSGQRNTIYF. In DNA, the CDR3 is TGTGCCAGTAGATTGTCGGGACAGCGAAACACCATATATTTT.

The genes are TRBV21-1 and TRBJ1-5. TRBV21-1 is a pseudogene. The CDR3 extends over 12 amino acids. The CDR3 DNA reads TGTGCCAGGGAGAATAGCAATCAGCCCCAGCATTTT. Protein: CARENSNQPQHF.

The chain employs TRBV29-1 and TRBJ1-5; the D gene is possibly TRBD1 (6 bases). Germline CDR1 SQVTM, CDR2 ANQGSEA. The CDR3 has 16 residues. Trimming stripped 5 bases from V and 2 bases from J, with 19 bases between. The CDR3 protein is CSVQAQGRGGNQPQHF. CDR3 coding DNA: TGCAGCGTTCAAGCTCAGGGGAGAGGTGGCAATCAGCCCCAGCATTTT. The whole variable domain, filled in from reference TRBV29-1 and TRBJ1-5, reads SAVISQKPSRDICQRGTSLTIQCQVDSQVTMMFWYRQQPGQSLTLIATANQGSEATYESGFVIDKFPISRPNLTFSTLTVSNMSPEDSSIYLCSVQAQGRGGNQPQHFGDGTRLSIL.

V is TRBV30 and J is TRBJ1-1, with TRBD1 matching over 8 bases. Losses at the gene ends were 7 bases for V and 5 bases for J; bases not matched to a gene: 3. There are 11 residues in the CDR3. Looked up from germline, CDR1 is GTSNPN and CDR2 is SVGIG (reference sequence). For the CDR3, the DNA is TGTGCCTCTAACAGGGGGACTGAAGCTTTCTTT. As protein: CASNRGTEAFF.

This chain uses TRBV4-1 with TRBJ2-1, with a weak D call TRBD1 (5 bases). The V end lost 7 bases, the J end lost 5 bases, and 18 bases lay between the germline ends. This CDR3 region has 15 residues. The germline V gene encodes CDR1 MGHRA and CDR2 YSYEKL. The CDR3 sequence is CASKFGPGINNEQFF. The CDR3 DNA reads TGCGCCAGCAAATTCGGTCCAGGGATAAACAATGAGCAGTTCTTC.

The chain uses TRBV28 and TRBJ2-1; D unclear. The germline CDR1 and CDR2 sequences are MDHEN and SYDVKM. The V end lost 3 bases, the J end lost 7 bases, and 16 bases lay between the germline ends. The length of the CDR3 is 15 residues. CDR3 protein: CASSLGPAPHNEQFF. The CDR3 nucleotides read TGTGCCAGCAGTTTGGGCCCGGCTCCCCATAATGAGCAGTTCTTC.